What follows describes a single TCR beta chain. Its antigen is currently unknown. The CDR3 is 15 amino acids. Trimming took 6 bases from V and 3 from J; bases not matched to a gene: 11. Using its own MiXCR run on the 5' RACE reads, TCRdb lists one record per CDR3 protein. The sample holds more than 110,000 distinct CDR3 sequences, 25% seen once. This sample stems from a study of T-cell memory formation after mild COVID-19. Study-wide findings and caveats: CD4+ clones that contracted lay mainly in CM and EM; CD8+ ones lay in EMRA.

The rearrangement uses TRBV12-3 or TRBV12-4 and TRBJ2-7, with 7 bases aligning to TRBD1. The source is an adult woman who had mild COVID-19 (a few samples of this study predate the infection). Cell type and time point are not known. The sample was PBMCs or a T cell subset sorted from them (not recorded which). The CDR3 DNA sequence: TGTGCCAGCAGAGTATCCGGGACAGCACACTACGAGCAGTACTTC. Protein sequence: CASRVSGTAHYEQYF.